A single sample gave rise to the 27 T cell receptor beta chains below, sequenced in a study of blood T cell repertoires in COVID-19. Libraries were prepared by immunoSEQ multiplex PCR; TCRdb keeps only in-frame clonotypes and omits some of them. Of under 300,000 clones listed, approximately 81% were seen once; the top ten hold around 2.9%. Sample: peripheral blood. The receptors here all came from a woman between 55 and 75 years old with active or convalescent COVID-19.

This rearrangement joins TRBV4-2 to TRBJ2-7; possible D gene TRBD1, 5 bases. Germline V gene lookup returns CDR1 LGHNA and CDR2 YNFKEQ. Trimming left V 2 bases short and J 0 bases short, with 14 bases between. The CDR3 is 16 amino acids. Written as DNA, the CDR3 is TGTGCCAGCAGCCAACTGACCAGCGACAGCTCCTACGAGCAGTACTTC. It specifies CASSQLTSDSSYEQYF.

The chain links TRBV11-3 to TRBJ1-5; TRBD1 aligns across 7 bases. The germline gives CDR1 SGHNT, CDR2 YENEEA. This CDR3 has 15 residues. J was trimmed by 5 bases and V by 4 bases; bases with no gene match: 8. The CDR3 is CASSSTGDGDQPQHF. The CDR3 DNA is TGTGCCAGCAGCTCCACAGGGGACGGTGATCAGCCCCAGCATTTT.

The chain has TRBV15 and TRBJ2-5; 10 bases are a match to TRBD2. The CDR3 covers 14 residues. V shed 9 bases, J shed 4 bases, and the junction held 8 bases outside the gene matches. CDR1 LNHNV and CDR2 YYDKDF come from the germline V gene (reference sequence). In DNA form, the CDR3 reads TGTGCCACTGGGACTAGCGTCGGACTAGAGACCCAGTACTTC. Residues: CATGTSVGLETQYF.

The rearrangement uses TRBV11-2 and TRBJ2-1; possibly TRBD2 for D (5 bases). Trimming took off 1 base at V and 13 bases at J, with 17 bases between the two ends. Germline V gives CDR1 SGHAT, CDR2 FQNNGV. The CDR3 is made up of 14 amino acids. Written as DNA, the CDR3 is TGTGCCAGCAGCTTAGTAACGTTGGGCCCGGGACAGTTCTTC. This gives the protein CASSLVTLGPGQFF. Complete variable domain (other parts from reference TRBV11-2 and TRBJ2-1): EAGVAQSPRYKIIEKRQSVAFWCNPISGHATLYWYQQILGQGPKLLIQFQNNGVVDDSQLPKDRFSAERLKGVDSTLKIQPAKLEDSAVYLCASSLVTLGPGQFFGPGTRLTVL.

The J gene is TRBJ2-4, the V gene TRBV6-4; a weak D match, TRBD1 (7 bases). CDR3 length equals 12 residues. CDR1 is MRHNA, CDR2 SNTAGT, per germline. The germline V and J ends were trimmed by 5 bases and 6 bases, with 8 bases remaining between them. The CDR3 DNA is TGTGCCAGCAGTCAGGGGGGAAACATTCAGTACTTC. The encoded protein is CASSQGGNIQYF.

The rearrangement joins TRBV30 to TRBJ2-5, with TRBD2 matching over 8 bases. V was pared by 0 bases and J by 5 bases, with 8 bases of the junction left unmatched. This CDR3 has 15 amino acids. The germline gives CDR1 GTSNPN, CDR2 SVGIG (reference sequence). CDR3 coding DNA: TGTGCCTGGAGTGTTCAGCGGGGGCGGGTGGAGACCCAGTACTTC. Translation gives CAWSVQRGRVETQYF.

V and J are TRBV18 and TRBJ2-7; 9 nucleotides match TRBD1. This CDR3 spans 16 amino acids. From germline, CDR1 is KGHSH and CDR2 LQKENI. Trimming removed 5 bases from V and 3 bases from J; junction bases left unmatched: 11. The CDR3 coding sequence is TGTGCCAGCTCATCGAAGCCGGGACAGGGAGACTACGAGCAGTACTTC. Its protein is CASSSKPGQGDYEQYF.

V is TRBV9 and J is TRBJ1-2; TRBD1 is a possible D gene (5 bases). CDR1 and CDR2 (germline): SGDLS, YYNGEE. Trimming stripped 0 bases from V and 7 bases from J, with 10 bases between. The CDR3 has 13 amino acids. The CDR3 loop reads CASSVVGQGGYTF. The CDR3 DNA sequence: TGTGCCAGCAGCGTAGTAGGGCAGGGTGGCTACACCTTC.

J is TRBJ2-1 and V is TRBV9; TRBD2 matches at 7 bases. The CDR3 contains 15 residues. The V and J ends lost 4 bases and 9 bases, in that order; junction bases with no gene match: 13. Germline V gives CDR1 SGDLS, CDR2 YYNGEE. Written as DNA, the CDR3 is TGTGCCAGCAGCTCTCTCACGGCCGGGGGGACTGAGCAGTTCTTC. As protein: CASSSLTAGGTEQFF.

The CDR3 here is CASSQRSWHEQYF. The CDR3 nucleotides are TGTGCCAGCAGCCAAAGGAGTTGGCACGAGCAGTACTTC. The chain is built from TRBV3-1 (or the pseudogene TRBV3-2) and TRBJ2-7; D not certain. V lost 2 bases, J lost 5 bases, and 10 bases lay in between. Per germline, CDR1 LGHDT and CDR2 YNNKEL (reference sequence). This CDR3 is built from 13 residues.

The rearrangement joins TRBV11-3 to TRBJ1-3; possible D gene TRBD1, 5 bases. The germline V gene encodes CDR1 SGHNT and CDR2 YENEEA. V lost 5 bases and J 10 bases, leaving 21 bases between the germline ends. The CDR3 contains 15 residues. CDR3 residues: CASSQRQGDGGTIYF. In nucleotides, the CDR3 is TGTGCCAGCAGCCAGAGGCAGGGAGATGGAGGGACCATATATTTT.

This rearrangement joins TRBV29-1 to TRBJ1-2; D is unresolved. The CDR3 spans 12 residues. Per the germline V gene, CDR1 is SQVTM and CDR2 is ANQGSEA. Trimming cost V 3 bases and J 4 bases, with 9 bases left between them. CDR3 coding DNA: TGCAGCGTTGAGGAGACGGTCTATGGCTACACCTTC. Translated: CSVEETVYGYTF.

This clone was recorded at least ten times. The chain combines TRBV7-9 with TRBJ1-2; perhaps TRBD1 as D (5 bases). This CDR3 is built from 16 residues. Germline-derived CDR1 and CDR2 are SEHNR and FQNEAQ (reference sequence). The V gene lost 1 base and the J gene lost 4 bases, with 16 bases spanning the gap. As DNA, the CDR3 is TGTGCCAGCAGCTTAGGTTGGGCAGACAGTTCCTATGGCTACACCTTC. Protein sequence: CASSLGWADSSYGYTF.

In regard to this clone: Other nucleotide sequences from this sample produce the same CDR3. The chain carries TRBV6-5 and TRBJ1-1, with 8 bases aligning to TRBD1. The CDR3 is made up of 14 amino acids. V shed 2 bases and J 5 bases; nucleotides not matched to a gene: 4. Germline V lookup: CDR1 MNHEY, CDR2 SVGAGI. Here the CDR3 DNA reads TGTGCCAGCAGTTACGGGACAGGCGTAACTGAAGCTTTCTTT. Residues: CASSYGTGVTEAFF.

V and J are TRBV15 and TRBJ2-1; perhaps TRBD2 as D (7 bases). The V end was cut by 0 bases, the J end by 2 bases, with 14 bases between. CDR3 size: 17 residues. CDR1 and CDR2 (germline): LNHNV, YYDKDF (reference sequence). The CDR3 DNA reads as TGTGCCACCAGCAGAGATTCTCCGGGGGGCCCCTACAATGAGCAGTTCTTC. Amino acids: CATSRDSPGGPYNEQFF.

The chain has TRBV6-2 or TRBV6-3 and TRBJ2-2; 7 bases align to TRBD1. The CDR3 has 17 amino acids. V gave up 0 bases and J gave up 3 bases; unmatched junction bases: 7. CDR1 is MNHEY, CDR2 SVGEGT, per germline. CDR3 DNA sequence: TGTGCCAGCAGTTACTCGCGGCGGACAGGACACACCGGGGAGCTGTTTTTT. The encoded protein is CASSYSRRTGHTGELFF.

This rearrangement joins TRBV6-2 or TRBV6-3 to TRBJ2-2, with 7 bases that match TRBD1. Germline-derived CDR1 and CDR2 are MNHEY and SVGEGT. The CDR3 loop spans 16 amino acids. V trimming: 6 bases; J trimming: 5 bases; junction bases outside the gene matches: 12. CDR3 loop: CASSIDGTVHTGELFF. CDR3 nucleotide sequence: TGTGCCAGCAGCATAGATGGGACAGTTCATACCGGGGAGCTGTTTTTT.

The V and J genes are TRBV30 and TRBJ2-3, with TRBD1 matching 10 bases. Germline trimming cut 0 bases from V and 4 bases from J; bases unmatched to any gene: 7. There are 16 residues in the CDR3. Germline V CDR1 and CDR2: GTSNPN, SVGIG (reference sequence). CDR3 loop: CAWSVPGTGVSDTQYF. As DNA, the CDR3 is TGTGCCTGGAGTGTACCCGGGACAGGGGTTTCAGATACGCAGTATTTT. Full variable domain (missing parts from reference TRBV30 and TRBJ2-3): SQTIHQWPATLVQPVGSPLSLECTVEGTSNPNLYWYRQAAGRGLQLLFYSVGIGQISSEVPQNLSASRPQDRQFILSSKKLLLSDSGFYLCAWSVPGTGVSDTQYFGPGTRLTVL.

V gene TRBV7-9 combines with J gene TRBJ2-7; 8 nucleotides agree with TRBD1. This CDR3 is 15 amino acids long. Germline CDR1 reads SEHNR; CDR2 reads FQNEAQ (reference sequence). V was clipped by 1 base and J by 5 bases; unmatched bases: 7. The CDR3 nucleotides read TGTGCCAGCAGCTTAGGCAGGGGGCGGAAGAACGAGCAGTACTTC. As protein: CASSLGRGRKNEQYF.

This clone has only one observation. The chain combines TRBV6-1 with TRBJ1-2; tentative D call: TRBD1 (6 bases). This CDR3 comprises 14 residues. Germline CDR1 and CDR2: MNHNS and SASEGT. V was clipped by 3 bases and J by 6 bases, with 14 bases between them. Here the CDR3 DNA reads TGTGCCAGCAGTGACACACAGGGAAGGGATGGCTACACCTTC. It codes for CASSDTQGRDGYTF.

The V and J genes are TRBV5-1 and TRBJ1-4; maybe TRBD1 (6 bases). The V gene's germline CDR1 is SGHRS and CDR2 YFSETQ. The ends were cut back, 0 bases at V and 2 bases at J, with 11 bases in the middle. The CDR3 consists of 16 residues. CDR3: CASSLEAGATNEKLFF. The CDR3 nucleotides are TGCGCCAGCAGCTTGGAGGCAGGGGCTACTAATGAAAAACTGTTTTTT.

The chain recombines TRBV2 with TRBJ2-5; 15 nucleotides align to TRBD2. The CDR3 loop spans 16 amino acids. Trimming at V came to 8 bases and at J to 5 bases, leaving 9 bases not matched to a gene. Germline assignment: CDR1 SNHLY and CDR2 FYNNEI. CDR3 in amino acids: CASVGLAGGPWETQYF. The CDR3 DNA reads TGTGCCAGCGTTGGACTAGCGGGGGGGCCTTGGGAGACCCAGTACTTC.

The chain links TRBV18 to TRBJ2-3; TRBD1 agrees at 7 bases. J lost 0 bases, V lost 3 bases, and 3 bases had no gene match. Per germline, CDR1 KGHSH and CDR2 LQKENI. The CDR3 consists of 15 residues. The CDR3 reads CASSPRDSSTDTQYF. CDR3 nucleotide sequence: TGTGCCAGCTCACCCAGGGACAGTAGCACAGATACGCAGTATTTT.

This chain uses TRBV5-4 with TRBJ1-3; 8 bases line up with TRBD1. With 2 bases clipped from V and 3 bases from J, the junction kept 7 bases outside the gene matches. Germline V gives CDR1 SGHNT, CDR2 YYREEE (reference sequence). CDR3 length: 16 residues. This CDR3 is CASSLDRGRGGNTIYF. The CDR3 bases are TGTGCCAGCAGCTTAGACAGGGGAAGAGGTGGAAACACCATATATTTT.

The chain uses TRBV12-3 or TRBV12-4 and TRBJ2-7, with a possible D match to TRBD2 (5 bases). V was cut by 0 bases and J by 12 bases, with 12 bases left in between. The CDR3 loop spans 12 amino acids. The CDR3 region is CASSLALVAGYF. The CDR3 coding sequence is TGTGCCAGCAGTTTAGCACTAGTCGCCGGGTACTTC.

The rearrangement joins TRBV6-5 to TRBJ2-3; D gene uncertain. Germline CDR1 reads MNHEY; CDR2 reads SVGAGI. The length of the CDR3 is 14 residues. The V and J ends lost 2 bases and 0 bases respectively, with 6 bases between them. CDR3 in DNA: TGTGCCAGCAGTTACGGCAGTAGCACAGATACGCAGTATTTT. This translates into CASSYGSSTDTQYF.

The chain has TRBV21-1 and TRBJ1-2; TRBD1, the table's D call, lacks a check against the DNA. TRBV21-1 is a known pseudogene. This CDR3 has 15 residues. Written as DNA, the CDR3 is TGTGCCAGCAGCAAACCCGCAGGCCCTGGCTATGGCTACACCTTC. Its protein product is CASSKPAGPGYGYTF.